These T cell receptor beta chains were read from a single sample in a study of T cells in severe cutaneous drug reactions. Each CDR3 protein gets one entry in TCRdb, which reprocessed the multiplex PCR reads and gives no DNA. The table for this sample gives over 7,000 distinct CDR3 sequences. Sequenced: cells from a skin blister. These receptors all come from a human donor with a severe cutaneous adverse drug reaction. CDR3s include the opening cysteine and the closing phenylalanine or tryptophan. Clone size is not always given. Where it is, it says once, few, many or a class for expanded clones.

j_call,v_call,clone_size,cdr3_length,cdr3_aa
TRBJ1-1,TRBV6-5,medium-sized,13,CASSSPGNTEAFF
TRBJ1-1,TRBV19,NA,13,CASNGRKNTEAFF
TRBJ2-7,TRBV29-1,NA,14,CSATGGQGVYEQYF
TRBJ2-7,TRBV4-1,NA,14,CASSQVSRGYEQYF
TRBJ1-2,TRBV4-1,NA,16,CASSQDETGGFYGYTF
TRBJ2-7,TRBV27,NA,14,CASNSLGLNYEQYF
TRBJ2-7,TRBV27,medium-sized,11,CASSSGFEQYF
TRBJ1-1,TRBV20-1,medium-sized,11,CSASSNTEAFF
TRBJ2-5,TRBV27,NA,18,CASSSGLAGGVAQETQYF
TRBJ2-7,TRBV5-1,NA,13,CASSSLGLGEQYF
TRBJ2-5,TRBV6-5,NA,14,CASGGWGEQETQYF
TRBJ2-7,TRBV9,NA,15,CASGLAGGPSTEQYF
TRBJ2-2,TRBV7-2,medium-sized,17,CASSLAFQGGSTGELFF
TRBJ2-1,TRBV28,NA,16,CASSSIRSLTYNEQFF
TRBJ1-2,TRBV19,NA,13,CASSGQGSYGYTF
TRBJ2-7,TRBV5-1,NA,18,CASSPDNFLRENTYEQYF
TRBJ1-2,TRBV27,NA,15,CASRSPTGGKGGYTF
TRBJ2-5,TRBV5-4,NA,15,CASTSGGAGSETQYF
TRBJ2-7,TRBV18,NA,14,CASSLDRDSGEQYF
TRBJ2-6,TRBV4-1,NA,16,CASSPGSGAGANVLTF
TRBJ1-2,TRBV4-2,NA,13,CASSPGGHYGYTF
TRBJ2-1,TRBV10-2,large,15,CASGLADGANNEQFF
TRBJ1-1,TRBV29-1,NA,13,CSVVDFTSTEAFF
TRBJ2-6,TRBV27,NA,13,CASSDLLANVLTF
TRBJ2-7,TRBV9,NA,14,CASSVEQSSYEQYF
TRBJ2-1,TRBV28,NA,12,CASSVWRNEQFF
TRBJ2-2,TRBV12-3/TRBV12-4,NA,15,CASSFLGESTGELFF
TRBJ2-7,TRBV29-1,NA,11,CGGTAGYEQYF
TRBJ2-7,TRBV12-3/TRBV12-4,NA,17,CASSLLAGAPNFYEQYF
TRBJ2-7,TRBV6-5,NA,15,CASSPREGRGREQYF
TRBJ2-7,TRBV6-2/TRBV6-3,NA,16,CASSSGITGGTYEQYF
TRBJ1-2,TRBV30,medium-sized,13,CAWLPGQNYGYTF
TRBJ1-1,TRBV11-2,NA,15,CASSLTGRPNTEAFF
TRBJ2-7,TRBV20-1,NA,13,CSAPGRANYEQYF
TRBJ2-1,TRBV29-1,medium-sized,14,CSVLGGGIYNEQFF
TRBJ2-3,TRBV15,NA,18,CATSDYSGRAISTDTQYF
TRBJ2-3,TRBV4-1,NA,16,CASSLIAGGITDTQYF